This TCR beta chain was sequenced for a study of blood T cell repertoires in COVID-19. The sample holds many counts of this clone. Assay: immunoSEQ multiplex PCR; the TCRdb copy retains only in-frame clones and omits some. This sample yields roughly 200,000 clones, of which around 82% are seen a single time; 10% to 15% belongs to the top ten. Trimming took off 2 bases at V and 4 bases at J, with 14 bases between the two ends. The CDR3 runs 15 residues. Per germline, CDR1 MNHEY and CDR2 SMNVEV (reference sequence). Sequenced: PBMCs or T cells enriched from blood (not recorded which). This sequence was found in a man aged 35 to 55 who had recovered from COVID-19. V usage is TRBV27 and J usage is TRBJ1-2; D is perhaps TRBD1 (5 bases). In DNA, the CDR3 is TGTGCCAGCAGTTTAATGACAGCCTCGAGCTATGGCTACACCTTC. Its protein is CASSLMTASSYGYTF.